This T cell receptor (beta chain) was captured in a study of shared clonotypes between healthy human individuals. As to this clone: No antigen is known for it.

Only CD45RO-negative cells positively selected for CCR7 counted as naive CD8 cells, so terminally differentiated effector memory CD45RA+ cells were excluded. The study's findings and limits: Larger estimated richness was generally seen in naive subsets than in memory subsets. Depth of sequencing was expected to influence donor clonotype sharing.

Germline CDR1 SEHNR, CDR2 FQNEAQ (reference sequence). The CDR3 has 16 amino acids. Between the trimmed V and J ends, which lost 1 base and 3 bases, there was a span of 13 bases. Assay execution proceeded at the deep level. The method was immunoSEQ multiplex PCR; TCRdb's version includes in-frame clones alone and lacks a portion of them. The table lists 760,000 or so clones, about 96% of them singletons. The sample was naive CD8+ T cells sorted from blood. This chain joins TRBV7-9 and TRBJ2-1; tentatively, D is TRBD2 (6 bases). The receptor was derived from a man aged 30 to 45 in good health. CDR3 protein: CASSLVVAGGYNEQFF. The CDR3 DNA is TGTGCCAGCAGCTTAGTAGTTGCCGGGGGCTACAATGAGCAGTTCTTC.